Presented here are 21 T cell receptor beta chains from one specimen sequenced in a study of cytomegalovirus exposure and HLA in healthy donors. Vbeta (60) and Jbeta (13) primers were used in the PCR. Sequenced by immunoSEQ multiplex PCR; TCRdb stores in-frame clones only, minus some. The table records 150,000 to 200,000 clones, around 86% of them present only once. The sample consisted of PBMCs. Every receptor here comes from a human donor in good health.

This sequence joins TRBV7-6 and TRBJ2-7, with 9 bases aligning to TRBD1. The V segment lost 4 bases and the J segment 2 bases; nucleotides outside the gene matches: 12. Germline CDR1 SGHVS, CDR2 FNYEAQ. This CDR3 comprises 17 residues. The DNA for the CDR3 is TGTGCCAGCAGCTCTAAACCGGGACAGGGAAACGCCTACGAGCAGTACTTC. It encodes CASSSKPGQGNAYEQYF.

The V gene is TRBV29-1, the J gene TRBJ2-1; TRBD2 might be the D (6 bases). The CDR3 runs to 14 residues. Germline CDR1 is SQVTM and CDR2 is ANQGSEA. V shed 4 bases and J shed 1 base, with 11 bases lying between them. DNA of the CDR3: TGCAGCGTTGGAAGACTAGAGTCCTACAATGAGCAGTTCTTC. Amino acids: CSVGRLESYNEQFF.

The chain has TRBV6-1 and TRBJ1-1, with 7 bases lining up with TRBD1. Germline trimming cut 6 bases from V and 4 bases from J; bases unmatched to any gene: 5. The CDR3 runs 13 residues. Germline V gene sequence: CDR1 MNHNS, CDR2 SASEGT. CDR3 residues: CASRSSGGTEAFF. The CDR3 DNA sequence: TGTGCCAGCAGGAGTTCAGGGGGCACTGAAGCTTTCTTT.

The V call is TRBV7-2, the J call TRBJ2-5; D call uncertain. V lost 4 bases and J 3 bases, leaving 9 bases between the germline ends. Germline lookup yields CDR1 SGHTA and CDR2 FQGNSA. The CDR3 is 13 amino acids. Written as DNA, the CDR3 is TGTGCCAGCAGCTCCAAGCCCAAAGAGACCCAGTACTTC. Its translation: CASSSKPKETQYF. The entire variable domain, with the rest obtained from reference TRBV7-2 and TRBJ2-5, is as follows: GAGVSQSPSNKVTEKGKDVELRCDPISGHTALYWYRQSLGQGLEFLIYFQGNSAPDKSGLPSDRFSAERTGGSVSTLTIQRTQQEDSAVYLCASSSKPKETQYFGPGTRLLVL.

This clone was counted only a few times. V and J are TRBV4-3 and TRBJ2-3; 12 bases are shared with TRBD2. The CDR3 length is 17 residues. CDR1 is LGHNA and CDR2 is YSLEER in the germline V gene. J was trimmed by 0 bases and V by 4 bases; bases with no gene match: 5. CDR3 sequence: CASSRLAGDPSTDTQYF. The DNA of the CDR3 is TGCGCCAGCAGCCGACTAGCGGGGGATCCTAGCACAGATACGCAGTATTTT.

V is TRBV5-4 and J is TRBJ1-2, with D possibly being TRBD1 (5 bases). CDR1 is SGHNT, CDR2 YYREEE, per germline (reference sequence). The CDR3 runs to 16 residues. V lost 3 bases to trimming and J lost 5 bases, with 20 bases between them. The CDR3 region is CASSSMGRGVGYGYTF. As DNA, the CDR3 is TGTGCCAGCAGCTCTATGGGGCGGGGGGTAGGTTATGGCTACACCTTC.

The chain links TRBV15 to TRBJ1-1, with 9 bases aligning to TRBD1. CDR3 length: 15 amino acids. With V trimmed by 5 bases and J by 5 bases, 9 bases remained unmatched. The germline V gene has CDR1 LNHNV and CDR2 YYDKDF (reference sequence). The CDR3 sequence is CATSGPGQGKTEAFF. CDR3 in DNA: TGTGCCACCAGCGGACCGGGACAGGGTAAGACTGAAGCTTTCTTT.

V usage is TRBV4-3 and J usage is TRBJ1-3; TRBD1 matches 7 bases. With 4 bases clipped from V and 6 bases from J, the junction kept 6 bases outside the gene matches. The germline V gene encodes CDR1 LGHNA and CDR2 YSLEER. There are 14 residues in the CDR3. CDR3 sequence: CASSRGTALNTIYF. The CDR3 DNA follows: TGCGCCAGCAGCCGCGGGACAGCCTTAAACACCATATATTTT.

In this sample, this clone turned up a few times. The V call is TRBV5-4, the J call TRBJ1-4, with D uncertain. V was trimmed by 7 bases and J by 3 bases, leaving 10 bases between them. CDR1 and CDR2 from the germline V gene are SGHNT and YYREEE (reference sequence). This CDR3 comprises 13 residues. The chain's CDR3 is CASHAGANEKLFF. The DNA of the CDR3 is TGTGCCAGCCATGCGGGAGCTAATGAAAAACTGTTTTTT.

The CDR3 region has the DNA TGTGCCAGCAGCTACCCAGGGGGGGAAGCTTTCTTT. Its protein product is CASSYPGGEAFF. The gene calls are TRBV5-5 and TRBJ1-1, with TRBD1 matching over 7 bases. Germline values: CDR1 SGHKS, CDR2 YYEKEE (reference sequence). With V trimmed by 3 bases and J by 8 bases, 4 bases remained unmatched. The CDR3 sequence is 12 residues long.

This rearrangement joins TRBV7-7 to TRBJ2-2; 9 bases map to TRBD2. V shed 10 bases and J 2 bases; nucleotides not matched to a gene: 14. The germline V gene has CDR1 SSHAT and CDR2 FNYEAQ (reference sequence). CDR3 length: 17 residues. CDR3 protein: CATALGSGGGNTGELFF. In DNA form, the CDR3 reads TGTGCCACCGCCTTAGGTAGCGGGGGAGGAAACACCGGGGAGCTGTTTTTT.

There are a few counts of this clone. This sequence joins TRBV19 and TRBJ2-2; D remains unclear. Trimming stripped 3 bases from V and 2 bases from J, with 13 bases between. Per the germline V gene, CDR1 is LNHDA and CDR2 is SQIVND (reference sequence). The CDR3 has 16 residues. CDR3 DNA sequence: TGTGCCAGTAGTATCCACACGTCGTATAACACCGGGGAGCTGTTTTTT. Translated, it gives CASSIHTSYNTGELFF.

This clone was detected only a few times. The chain uses TRBV4-3 and TRBJ1-3; D gene unclear. Trimming took off 0 bases at V and 0 bases at J, with 9 bases between the two ends. This CDR3 is 16 amino acids long. CDR1 and CDR2 from the germline V gene are LGHNA and YSLEER. The CDR3 coding sequence is TGCGCCAGCAGCCAAGAATCGGTCTCCTCTGGAAACACCATATATTTT. Residues: CASSQESVSSGNTIYF.

J is TRBJ1-6 and V is TRBV7-2; 9 nucleotides line up with TRBD1. J gave up 8 bases and V 5 bases, and 10 bases lay outside the gene matches. The CDR3 has 16 amino acids. Germline values: CDR1 SGHTA, CDR2 FQGNSA. The CDR3 coding sequence is TGTGCCAGCAGCCTAGGCTACCGGACAGGGGATTCACCCCTCCACTTT. This encodes CASSLGYRTGDSPLHF.

The chain joins TRBV9 to TRBJ1-6; perhaps TRBD1 as D (6 bases). The CDR3 length is 15 residues. V was cut by 3 bases and J by 6 bases, with 13 bases left in between. The germline gives CDR1 SGDLS, CDR2 YYNGEE. In DNA, the CDR3 is TGTGCCAGCAGCGGCCGGACAGACCCTAATTCACCCCTCCACTTT. Amino acids: CASSGRTDPNSPLHF.

The chain has TRBV10-3 and TRBJ2-5, with 9 bases identical to TRBD1. This CDR3 spans 14 amino acids. CDR1 is ENHRY, CDR2 SYGVKD, per germline. V trimming: 8 bases; J trimming: 4 bases; junction bases outside the gene matches: 8. CDR3 DNA: TGTGCCATCGGAAGACAGGGGGAGAGAGAGACCCAGTACTTC. It encodes CAIGRQGERETQYF.

The chain is built from TRBV2 and TRBJ1-5, with D perhaps TRBD1 (6 bases). V lost 3 bases, J lost 6 bases, and 12 bases lay in between. The length of the CDR3 is 14 residues. Germline V gene data show CDR1 as SNHLY and CDR2 as FYNNEI. DNA for the CDR3: TGTGCCAGCAGTGAGTGGGGGGGCGGTCAGCCCCAGCATTTT. Encoded protein: CASSEWGGGQPQHF.

On this clone: Distinct nucleotide sequences in the sample also encode this CDR3. V is TRBV6-5 and J is TRBJ1-5, with a weak D call TRBD1 (6 bases). Germline loops: CDR1 MNHEY, CDR2 SVGAGI. Trimming removed 6 bases at V and 7 bases at J, with 19 bases between. CDR3 length: 15 residues. This CDR3 reads CASSPHPTGNQPQHF. The CDR3 DNA is TGTGCCAGCAGCCCCCACCCGACAGGTAACCAGCCCCAGCATTTT.

This clone was picked up one time. This chain connects TRBV21-1 to TRBJ2-5; the D call of TRBD2 is as the table states it, not checked on the DNA. TRBV21-1 is a recognized pseudogene. The CDR3 is 17 residues long. The CDR3 DNA is TGTGCCAGCAGCAAGCCAGCGGGGGGCTACCTTGGGGAGACCCAGTACTTC. As protein: CASSKPAGGYLGETQYF.

This clone was found once. The gene calls are TRBV7-2 and TRBJ1-4; D is perhaps TRBD1 (5 bases). Germline-derived CDR1 and CDR2 are SGHTA and FQGNSA. Trimming removed 5 bases from V and 7 bases from J, with 26 bases in between. The CDR3 is made up of 18 amino acids. The CDR3 is CASSRAGRETAQTEKLFF. The CDR3, as DNA: TGTGCCAGCAGCCGCGCGGGGAGAGAGACAGCACAAACTGAAAAACTGTTTTTT.

In its sample, this clone was seen once. The genes are TRBV6-6 and TRBJ2-3; D possibly corresponds to TRBD2 (6 bases). This CDR3 spans 16 amino acids. The V end lost 6 bases, the J end lost 3 bases, and 19 bases lay between the germline ends. Looked up from germline, CDR1 is MNHNY and CDR2 is SVGAGI (reference sequence). CDR3 coding DNA: TGTGCCAGCAGACCCCTCGGGCGGGGAAATACAGATACGCAGTATTTT. Its protein product is CASRPLGRGNTDTQYF.